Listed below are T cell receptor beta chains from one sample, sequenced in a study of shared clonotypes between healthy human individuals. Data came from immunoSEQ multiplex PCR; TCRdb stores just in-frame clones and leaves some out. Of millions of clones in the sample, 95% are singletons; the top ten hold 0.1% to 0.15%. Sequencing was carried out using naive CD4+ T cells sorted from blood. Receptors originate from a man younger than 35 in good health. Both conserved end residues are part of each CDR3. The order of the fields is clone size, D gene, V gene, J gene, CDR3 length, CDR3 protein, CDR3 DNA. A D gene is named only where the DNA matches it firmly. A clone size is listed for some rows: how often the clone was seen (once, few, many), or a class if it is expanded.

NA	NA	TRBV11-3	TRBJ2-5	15	CASSLGLRLTETQYF	TGTGCCAGCAGCTTAGGTCTGAGACTCACGGAGACCCAGTACTTC
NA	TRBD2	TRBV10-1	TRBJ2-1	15	CASSDLAGGYNEQFF	TGCGCCAGCAGCGATCTAGCGGGAGGGTACAATGAGCAGTTCTTC
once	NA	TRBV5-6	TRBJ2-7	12	CASSLDLGEQYF	TGTGCCAGCAGTCTAGATTTAGGCGAGCAGTACTTC
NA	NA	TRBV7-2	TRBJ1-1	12	CASSSGAGLAFF	TGTGCCAGCAGCTCAGGAGCGGGGTTAGCTTTCTTT
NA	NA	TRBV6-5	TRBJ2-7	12	CATRERLDEQYF	TGTGCCACCCGAGAGAGGCTGGACGAGCAGTACTTC
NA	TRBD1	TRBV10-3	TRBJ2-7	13	CAIRPGQGAEQYF	TGTGCCATCCGGCCGGGACAGGGTGCCGAGCAGTACTTC
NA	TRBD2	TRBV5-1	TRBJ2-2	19	CASSVTSGRSRYGTGELFF	TGCGCCAGCAGCGTGACTAGCGGGAGGTCTCGTTATGGCACCGGGGAGCTGTTTTTT
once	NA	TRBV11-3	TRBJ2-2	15	CASTNQGLDTGELFF	TGTGCCAGCACAAACCAGGGCCTGGACACCGGGGAGCTGTTTTTT
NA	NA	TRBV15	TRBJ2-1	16	CATSRDQQATYNEQFF	TGTGCCACCAGCAGAGATCAACAGGCCACCTACAATGAGCAGTTCTTC
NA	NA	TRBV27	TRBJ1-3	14	CASSLSGYGNTIYF	TGTGCCAGCAGTTTATCCGGGTATGGAAACACCATATATTTT
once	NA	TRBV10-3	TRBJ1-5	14	CAISEWGEHQPQHF	TGTGCCATCAGTGAGTGGGGGGAACATCAGCCCCAGCATTTT
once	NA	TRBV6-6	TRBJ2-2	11	CASSYIGELFF	TGTGCCAGCAGTTATATCGGGGAGCTGTTTTTT
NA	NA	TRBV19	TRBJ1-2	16	CASSIELGQRNYGYTF	TGTGCCAGTAGTATCGAATTAGGGCAGAGGAACTATGGCTACACCTTC
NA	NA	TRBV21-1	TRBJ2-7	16	CASSKVVTQSSYEQYF	TGTGCCAGCAGCAAAGTGGTGACGCAGAGCTCCTACGAGCAGTACTTC
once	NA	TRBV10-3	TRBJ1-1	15	CAISESRGLSTEAFF	TGTGCCATCAGTGAGTCGAGGGGTTTGAGCACTGAAGCTTTCTTT
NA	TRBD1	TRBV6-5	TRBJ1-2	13	CAAHDREGYGYTF	TGTGCCGCCCACGACAGGGAGGGGTATGGCTACACCTTC
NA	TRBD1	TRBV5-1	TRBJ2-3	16	CASSLGDREGADTQYF	TGCGCCAGCAGCTTGGGGGACAGGGAGGGAGCAGATACGCAGTATTTT
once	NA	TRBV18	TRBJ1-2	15	CASSLSDRGTYGYTF	TGTGCCAGCTCACTTTCGGACCGGGGGACATATGGCTACACCTTC
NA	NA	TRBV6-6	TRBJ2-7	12	CASSTGYHEQYF	TGTGCCAGCAGTACAGGGTACCACGAGCAGTACTTC
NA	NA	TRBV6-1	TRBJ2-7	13	CASSPEGGHEQYF	TGTGCCAGCAGTCCGGAGGGGGGGCACGAGCAGTACTTC
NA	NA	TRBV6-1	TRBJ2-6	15	CASSAKSSGANVLTF	TGTGCCAGCAGTGCAAAAAGCTCTGGGGCCAACGTCCTGACTTTC
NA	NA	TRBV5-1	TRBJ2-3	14	CASRRQPSTDTQYF	TGCGCCAGCCGTCGACAGCCTAGCACAGATACGCAGTATTTT
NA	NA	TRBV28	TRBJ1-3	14	CASTNRGSGNTIYF	TGTGCCAGCACCAACCGGGGCTCTGGAAACACCATATATTTT
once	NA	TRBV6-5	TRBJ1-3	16	CASSYTRQTSGNTIYF	TGTGCCAGCAGTTACACAAGGCAAACCTCTGGAAACACCATATATTTT
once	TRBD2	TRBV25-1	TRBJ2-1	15	CASSESLAGKSEQFF	TGTGCCAGCAGTGAATCCCTAGCGGGGAAATCTGAGCAGTTCTTC
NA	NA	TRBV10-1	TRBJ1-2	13	CASSGNRDYGYTF	TGCGCCAGCAGTGGGAACAGGGACTATGGCTACACCTTC
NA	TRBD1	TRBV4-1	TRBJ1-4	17	CASSQGPFGTGNEKLFF	TGCGCCAGCAGCCAAGGACCCTTCGGGACAGGGAATGAAAAACTGTTTTTT
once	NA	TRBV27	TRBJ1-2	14	CASGTEQGNYGYTF	TGTGCCAGCGGGACCGAACAGGGAAACTATGGCTACACCTTC